What follows is one T cell receptor beta chain and its context. The junction departs from germline at one end; a sequencing error may be responsible. The germline V gene encodes CDR1 DFQATT and CDR2 SNEGSKA (reference sequence). This CDR3 spans 12 amino acids. The use of a sample-barcoded 5' primer and a J-beta primer mix characterized a second PCR of about 7 to 12 cycles. TCRdb called the 5' RACE reads again in MiXCR, with one record for every CDR3 protein. The sample records fewer than 1,000,000 distinct CDR3 sequences, around 45% being singletons. This entry comes from a study of blood T cells in healthy people across ages.

This TCR was sampled from a man at least 80 years old in good health. V gene TRBV20-1 combines with J gene TRBJ2-3; the D gene is possibly TRBD2 (5 bases). Sample: blood. CDR3 in DNA: TGTTCTGGGGAGATAAGCACAGATACGCAGTATTTT. Translated: CSGEISTDTQYF.